The sequence of this T cell receptor beta chain was determined in a study of blood T cell repertoires in COVID-19. Across the study: Samples of COVID-19 (acute and convalescent) were obtained from the United States, Italy and Spain. In each case, the material was cDNA or gDNA derived from T cells, B-cell-depleted T cells, or PBMCs.

This clone was detected a few times. In the authors' methods: Estimated nucleated cell counts came from reference gene primer amplification. Data came from immunoSEQ multiplex PCR; TCRdb stores just in-frame clones and leaves some out. Clonal size and the V and J genes are those of that table, whereas D and trimming came from the DNA. The table shows 100,000 to 150,000 clones, with roughly 88% occurring only once. V dropped 1 base and J dropped 1; count of bases not matched to a gene: 4. Per the germline V gene, CDR1 is LGHDT and CDR2 is YNNKEL (reference sequence). This CDR3 has 17 residues. This TCR was recovered from an elderly woman with acute or convalescent COVID-19. The gene calls are TRBV3-1 (or the pseudogene TRBV3-2) and TRBJ2-6, with TRBD2 matching over 7 bases. Sequencing was carried out using peripheral blood. Here the CDR3 reads CASSQASGGSGANVLTF. DNA for the CDR3: TGTGCCAGCAGCCAAGCTTCCGGGGGGTCTGGGGCCAACGTCCTGACTTTC.